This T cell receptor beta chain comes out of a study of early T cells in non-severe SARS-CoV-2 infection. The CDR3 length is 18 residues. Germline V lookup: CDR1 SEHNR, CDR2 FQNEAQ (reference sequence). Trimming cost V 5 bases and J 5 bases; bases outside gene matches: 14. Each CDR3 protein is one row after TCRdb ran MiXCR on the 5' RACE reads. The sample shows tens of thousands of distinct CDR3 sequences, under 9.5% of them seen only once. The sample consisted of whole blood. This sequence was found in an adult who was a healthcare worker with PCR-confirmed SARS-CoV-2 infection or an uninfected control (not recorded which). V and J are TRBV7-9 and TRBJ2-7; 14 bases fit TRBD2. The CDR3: CASSHTGLAGGTPHEQYF. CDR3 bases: TGTGCCAGCAGCCACACCGGACTAGCGGGAGGAACCCCCCACGAGCAGTACTTC.